Listed here are 21 T cell receptor beta chains from one sample, sequenced in a study of T cell responses to AZD1222 COVID-19 vaccine. Measured with immunoSEQ multiplex PCR; TCRdb has only the in-frame clones, and not every one. This table has approximately 110,000 clones, roughly 84% appearing once. The sample in question was peripheral blood, obtained on day 0 of AZD1222 vaccination. The receptors were sampled from an adult in good health.

The rearrangement links TRBV7-9 to TRBJ1-2, with a weak D call TRBD1 (5 bases). V lost 3 bases and J 6 bases, leaving 17 bases between the germline ends. The CDR3 has 15 residues. Germline assignment: CDR1 SEHNR and CDR2 FQNEAQ (reference sequence). CDR3 DNA: TGTGCCAGCAGCTTCGGGACGTCGGTGGGTAATGGCTACACCTTC. Translating gives CASSFGTSVGNGYTF.

CDR3 loop: CASSGLWTSGEETQYF. CDR3 DNA sequence: TGTGCCAGCAGTGGACTTTGGACTAGCGGAGAAGAGACCCAGTACTTC. The chain employs TRBV6-1 and TRBJ2-5; 10 positions agree with TRBD2. The CDR3 runs to 16 residues. Germline loops: CDR1 MNHNS, CDR2 SASEGT. After removal of 4 bases from V and 3 bases from J, the junction contained 8 bases not matched to a gene.

The rearrangement links TRBV30 to TRBJ2-7; D not resolved. The V and J ends lost 3 bases and 1 base respectively, with 4 bases between them. Per the germline V gene, CDR1 is GTSNPN and CDR2 is SVGIG (reference sequence). The CDR3 runs 11 residues. CDR3 amino acids: CAWRLSYEQYF. In DNA, the CDR3 is TGTGCCTGGAGGCTTTCCTACGAGCAGTACTTC.

The chain links TRBV2 to TRBJ1-4, with TRBD1 as a possible D gene (5 bases). The germline V gene has CDR1 SNHLY and CDR2 FYNNEI. The CDR3 is made up of 15 amino acids. Between the trimmed V and J ends, which lost 6 bases and 2 bases, there was a span of 13 bases. CDR3 in amino acids: CASRERAGTNEKLFF. The CDR3, as DNA: TGTGCCAGCAGGGAGAGGGCAGGGACTAATGAAAAACTGTTTTTT.

The CDR3 DNA reads as TGTGCCAGCAGTCTTAACCGGGACACCTACACCGGGGAGCTGTTTTTT. Its translation: CASSLNRDTYTGELFF. V usage is TRBV6-6 and J usage is TRBJ2-2, with D maybe TRBD1 (6 bases). The V and J ends lost 5 bases and 3 bases respectively, with 16 bases between them. This CDR3 is built from 16 residues. Per germline, CDR1 MNHNY and CDR2 SVGAGI (reference sequence).

V usage is TRBV5-5 and J usage is TRBJ1-2; possible D gene TRBD1, 5 bases. This CDR3 spans 13 amino acids. V lost 0 bases and J 4 bases, leaving 7 bases between the germline ends. Germline CDR1 is SGHKS and CDR2 is YYEKEE (reference sequence). The CDR3 reads CASSLAGTYGYTF. CDR3 bases: TGTGCCAGCAGCTTGGCGGGGACCTATGGCTACACCTTC.

This chain uses TRBV7-9 with TRBJ1-5; D is ambiguous. Between the trimmed V and J ends, which lost 5 bases and 0 bases, there was a span of 8 bases. This CDR3 comprises 14 residues. Germline V CDR1 and CDR2: SEHNR, FQNEAQ (reference sequence). DNA of the CDR3: TGTGCCAGCAGCCCTAGGGATAGCAATCAGCCCCAGCATTTT. Encoded protein: CASSPRDSNQPQHF. The full variable domain, its missing parts supplied by reference TRBV7-9 and TRBJ1-5, is DTGVSQNPRHKITKRGQNVTFRCDPISEHNRLYWYRQTLGQGPEFLTYFQNEAQLEKSRLLSDRFSAERPKGSFSTLEIQRTEQGDSAMYLCASSPRDSNQPQHFGDGTRLSIL.

The V and J genes are TRBV30 and TRBJ2-7; 14 bases agree with TRBD2. J was trimmed by 3 bases and V by 3 bases; bases with no gene match: 7. The CDR3 consists of 16 residues. CDR1 is GTSNPN, CDR2 SVGIG, per germline (reference sequence). CDR3 nucleotide sequence: TGTGCCTGGAGCCGACTAGCGGGGGGGGGAGGCTACGAGCAGTACTTC. Its protein product is CAWSRLAGGGGYEQYF.

The rearrangement links TRBV3-1 (or the pseudogene TRBV3-2) to TRBJ2-5; TRBD1 agrees at 9 bases. Unmatched junction bases numbered 7, after V lost 11 bases and J lost 6 bases. The germline V gene encodes CDR1 LGHDT and CDR2 YNNKEL (reference sequence). The CDR3 has 12 amino acids. CDR3 region: CAAQTGGKTQYF. The CDR3 DNA is TGTGCCGCACAGACAGGGGGGAAGACCCAGTACTTC.

This sequence joins TRBV6-5 and TRBJ2-7, with 13 bases matching TRBD2. V trimming: 6 bases; J trimming: 7 bases; junction bases outside the gene matches: 6. This CDR3 is 14 amino acids long. The germline V gene has CDR1 MNHEY and CDR2 SVGAGI. The CDR3 region is CASSSTSGGTEQYF. The DNA for the CDR3 is TGTGCCAGCAGCTCGACTAGCGGGGGGACGGAGCAGTACTTC.

The V and J genes are TRBV27 and TRBJ1-3, with no clear D. Trimming pared 3 bases from V and 0 bases from J, leaving 6 bases between. Germline loops: CDR1 MNHEY, CDR2 SMNVEV (reference sequence). CDR3 size: 14 residues. Here the CDR3 reads CASSFGSSGNTIYF. The DNA for the CDR3 is TGTGCCAGCAGTTTCGGGAGCTCTGGAAACACCATATATTTT.

The gene calls are TRBV27 and TRBJ1-2; possible D gene TRBD1, 6 bases. This CDR3 has 16 amino acids. V was pared by 0 bases and J by 4 bases, with 15 bases between. CDR1 MNHEY and CDR2 SMNVEV come from the germline V gene (reference sequence). As DNA, the CDR3 is TGTGCCAGCAGTTTATCGGGGCAGGGGAGATTCTATGGCTACACCTTC. Its protein product is CASSLSGQGRFYGYTF.

The CDR3 protein is CASSYSTGGLSTEAFF. CDR3 nucleotides: TGTGCCAGCAGTTACTCGACAGGGGGGTTGTCCACTGAAGCTTTCTTT. The genes are TRBV6-2 or TRBV6-3 and TRBJ1-1; 9 nucleotides line up with TRBD1. In germline, CDR1 is MNHEY, CDR2 SVGEGT. Unmatched junction bases numbered 6, after V lost 0 bases and J lost 4 bases. This CDR3 has 16 amino acids.

V is TRBV4-3 and J is TRBJ1-2; D gene unclear. The CDR3 extends over 15 amino acids. Germline-derived CDR1 and CDR2 are LGHNA and YSLEER. Trimming stripped 1 base from V and 0 bases from J, with 9 bases between. CDR3 coding DNA: TGCGCCAGCAGCCAAGGCACAGATCCTAACTATGGCTACACCTTC. Translated: CASSQGTDPNYGYTF.

The rearrangement joins TRBV15 to TRBJ2-1; D is uncertain. The CDR3 runs 16 residues. V gave up 3 bases and J gave up 0 bases, with 12 bases separating them. Germline assignment: CDR1 LNHNV and CDR2 YYDKDF (reference sequence). The CDR3 sequence is CATSSPGESSYNEQFF. The CDR3 DNA follows: TGTGCCACCAGCAGTCCCGGAGAGAGCTCCTACAATGAGCAGTTCTTC.

V usage is TRBV29-1 and J usage is TRBJ2-3; 14 positions match TRBD2. Germline CDR1 and CDR2: SQVTM and ANQGSEA. CDR3 length: 16 residues. Trimming cost V 5 bases and J 3 bases; bases outside gene matches: 7. This chain's CDR3 is CSVLGLAGGKTDTQYF. The CDR3 DNA follows: TGCAGCGTTCTCGGACTAGCGGGGGGTAAAACAGATACGCAGTATTTT.

The chain carries TRBV7-9 and TRBJ1-2; unclear D gene. In germline, CDR1 is SEHNR, CDR2 FQNEAQ (reference sequence). This CDR3 is 13 amino acids long. The V end was cut by 7 bases, the J end by 3 bases, with 12 bases between. CDR3 in DNA: TGTGCCAGCAACCGGGGAGGGCACTATGGCTACACCTTC. Its protein product is CASNRGGHYGYTF.

This clone showed up just once. The chain has TRBV6-1 and TRBJ1-2; D is undetermined. V lost 3 bases to trimming and J lost 4 bases, with 9 bases between them. The CDR3 sequence is 13 residues long. The germline CDR1 and CDR2 sequences are MNHNS and SASEGT. CDR3 nucleotides: TGTGCCAGCAGTGAGGCAGATGGCTATGGCTACACCTTC. Amino acids: CASSEADGYGYTF.

The sample holds a few counts of this clone. This chain links TRBV5-1 with TRBJ2-7; 8 bases are shared with TRBD1. Unmatched junction bases numbered 9, after V lost 4 bases and J lost 3 bases. The germline V gene has CDR1 SGHRS and CDR2 YFSETQ. This CDR3 has 15 amino acids. DNA of the CDR3: TGCGCCAGCAGCCCCCAGGGGGCTTCCTACTACGAGCAGTACTTC. This translates into CASSPQGASYYEQYF.

The chain recombines TRBV11-3 with TRBJ2-5, with TRBD2 as a possible D gene (5 bases). Trimming took 1 base from V and 0 from J, leaving 9 bases between them. CDR1 SGHNT and CDR2 YENEEA come from the germline V gene. This CDR3 spans 15 amino acids. The CDR3 protein is CASSLVSGNQETQYF. CDR3 bases: TGTGCCAGCAGCTTAGTTTCGGGGAACCAAGAGACCCAGTACTTC.

The chain combines TRBV19 with TRBJ1-2; D is unresolved. V lost 5 bases and J 5 bases, leaving 27 bases between the germline ends. The CDR3 totals 18 residues. The germline V gene has CDR1 LNHDA and CDR2 SQIVND (reference sequence). CDR3 region: CASSPPRPSGEGGYGYTF. Written as DNA, the CDR3 is TGTGCCAGTAGTCCACCGCGACCAAGCGGGGAGGGTGGGTATGGCTACACCTTC.